This record concerns one TCR beta chain sequence. The data were obtained in a study of blood T cell repertoires in COVID-19. Study summary: Donors in the United States, Italy and Spain gave samples during acute or convalescent COVID-19. The cDNA or gDNA used as material had been derived from T cells, B-cell-depleted T cells, or PBMCs.

Per germline, CDR1 MNHEY and CDR2 SMNVEV (reference sequence). The V and J ends lost 6 bases and 4 bases respectively, with 16 bases between them. This CDR3 has 14 amino acids. Original data processing: Amplification of reference gene primers provided the estimated nucleated cell counts. Libraries were prepared by immunoSEQ multiplex PCR; TCRdb keeps only in-frame clonotypes and omits some of them. Clonal size and the V and J genes are those of that table, whereas D and trimming came from the DNA. The sample shows 60,000 to 75,000 clones, approximately 79% of them seen only once. Sample: peripheral blood. V usage is TRBV27 and J usage is TRBJ2-7; the D gene is possibly TRBD1 (5 bases). This sequence was found in a woman in her seventies with acute or convalescent COVID-19. In DNA form, the CDR3 reads TGTGCCAGCAGCCCCTGGGAACAGGCGTACGAGCAGTACTTC. Translating gives CASSPWEQAYEQYF.